Each of the 22 T cell receptor beta chains below was sequenced from the same sample in a study of human T cells and chemical hapten exposure. Stated time point: patch test 1, 2 weeks after DPC sensitization. Regarding treatment: therapeutic diphenylcyclopropenone sensitization with weekly scalp DPC. Each CDR3 protein gets one entry after TCRdb re-called the RACE reads with MiXCR. The data show roughly 100,000 distinct CDR3 sequences, about 10% seen once. The input for sequencing was whole blood, taken in connection with sensitization to the hapten diphenylcyclopropenone (DPC). These receptors were collected from a woman aged 40 to 50 with alopecia areata. Some clones in this sample may be carry-over from other donors' samples.

In its sample, this clonotype was seen many times. The genes are TRBV3-1 and TRBJ2-1; 9 bases match TRBD2. The V gene's germline CDR1 is LGHDT and CDR2 YNNKEL (reference sequence). The CDR3 covers 15 residues. J lost 9 bases, V lost 1 base, and 7 bases had no gene match. The CDR3 sequence is CASSQGFSGSFEQFF. In DNA, the CDR3 is TGTGCCAGCAGCCAAGGTTTTAGCGGGAGTTTTGAGCAGTTCTTC.

This clonotype was counted many times. The chain joins TRBV5-5 to TRBJ1-1; no clear D. The CDR3 has 13 residues. CDR1 is SGHKS, CDR2 YYEKEE, per germline (reference sequence). Trimming cost V 1 base and J 1 base, with 5 bases left between them. As DNA, the CDR3 is TGTGCCAGCAGCTTGCACTCGAACACTGAAGCTTTCTTT. Protein: CASSLHSNTEAFF.

This clonotype was picked up a small number of times. The CDR3 DNA reads TGTGCCTGGAGCCCCTTGACGCCTGGGGGCTACACCTTC. It translates to CAWSPLTPGGYTF. This sequence joins TRBV30 and TRBJ1-2; D ambiguous. The CDR3 contains 13 residues. In germline, CDR1 is GTSNPN, CDR2 SVGIG (reference sequence). Between the trimmed V and J ends, which lost 3 bases and 8 bases, there was a span of 16 bases.

There are many counts of this clonotype. The V and J genes are TRBV5-1 and TRBJ2-7; D remains ambiguous. Germline values: CDR1 SGHRS, CDR2 YFSETQ. With 0 bases removed from V and 3 bases from J, the gap between germline ends came to 10 bases. The CDR3 covers 14 residues. The CDR3 loop reads CASSLARPDYEQYF. The CDR3 nucleotides read TGCGCCAGCAGCTTGGCCAGGCCCGACTACGAGCAGTACTTC.

This clonotype has at least ten counts. The chain couples TRBV5-6 to TRBJ1-2; D possibly corresponds to TRBD1 (5 bases). This CDR3 has 12 residues. With 0 bases removed from V and 8 bases from J, the gap between germline ends came to 8 bases. Germline V CDR1 and CDR2: SGHDT, YYEEEE. DNA of the CDR3: TGTGCCAGCAGCTTGGGACAGCGGGGCTACACCTTC. This encodes CASSLGQRGYTF.

The chain joins TRBV6-2 or TRBV6-3 to TRBJ2-7, with 8 bases that match TRBD1. Germline CDR1 is MNHEY and CDR2 is SVGEGT. V trimming: 4 bases; J trimming: 2 bases; junction bases outside the gene matches: 7. The CDR3 is 15 amino acids. The CDR3: CASSSRDRRPYEQYF. The DNA for the CDR3 is TGTGCCAGCAGTTCCCGGGACAGGAGGCCCTACGAGCAGTACTTC.

This clonotype was found a few times. V and J are TRBV6-2 or TRBV6-3 and TRBJ1-2; 9 nucleotides agree with TRBD1. Germline V gene lookup returns CDR1 MNHEY and CDR2 SVGEGT. After removal of 5 bases from V and 0 bases from J, the junction contained 7 bases not matched to a gene. The CDR3 length is 16 residues. The CDR3, as DNA: TGTGCCAGCAGTCCGGGGACAGGGTCAGCTAACTATGGCTACACCTTC. Its protein is CASSPGTGSANYGYTF.

This rearrangement joins TRBV20-1 to TRBJ2-1; 9 bases match TRBD2. The CDR3 runs to 15 residues. Germline values: CDR1 DFQATT, CDR2 SNEGSKA (reference sequence). The V and J ends lost 3 bases and 8 bases, in that order; junction bases with no gene match: 11. This CDR3 reads CSASPGTSRRHEQFF. CDR3 DNA: TGCAGTGCTAGTCCAGGGACTAGCAGGAGGCATGAGCAGTTCTTC.

This clonotype showed up many times. The V and J genes are TRBV6-5 and TRBJ2-1, with D possibly matching TRBD1 (5 bases). This CDR3 region has 12 residues. Germline V CDR1 and CDR2: MNHEY, SVGAGI. Trimming pared 4 bases from V and 9 bases from J, leaving 10 bases between. The CDR3 loop is CASSSQGFEQFF. For the CDR3, the DNA is TGTGCCAGCAGTTCCCAGGGATTTGAGCAGTTCTTC.

The chain employs TRBV27 and TRBJ1-6; weak D call: TRBD1 (6 bases). The CDR3 totals 13 residues. Germline V gene data show CDR1 as MNHEY and CDR2 as SMNVEV (reference sequence). V was pared by 5 bases and J by 10 bases, with 12 bases between. CDR3: CASSLNGGSPLHF. The CDR3 bases are TGTGCCAGCAGTCTCAATGGGGGCTCACCCCTCCACTTT.

V gene TRBV28 combines with J gene TRBJ1-4; weak D call: TRBD1 (6 bases). This CDR3 spans 17 amino acids. Germline CDR1 is MDHEN and CDR2 is SYDVKM. Trimming cost V 3 bases and J 3 bases, with 17 bases left between them. CDR3 in DNA: TGTGCCAGCAGTTTTTTCGGTGGTCGGGGGCCTAATGAAAAACTGTTTTTT. Translated, it gives CASSFFGGRGPNEKLFF.

This clonotype was observed many times. J is TRBJ1-1 and V is TRBV7-6; no firm D call. The CDR3 covers 13 residues. Trimming stripped 2 bases from V and 4 bases from J, with 8 bases between. From germline, CDR1 is SGHVS and CDR2 FNYEAQ. The chain's CDR3 is CASSLFGGTEAFF. For the CDR3, the DNA is TGTGCCAGCAGCTTATTCGGAGGCACTGAAGCTTTCTTT.

The rearrangement links TRBV2 to TRBJ2-7; 12 bases are a match to TRBD2. The CDR3 covers 14 residues. Germline loops: CDR1 SNHLY, CDR2 FYNNEI. With 7 bases clipped from V and 4 bases from J, the junction kept 5 bases outside the gene matches. CDR3 in amino acids: CASTLAGGGYEQYF. The DNA for the CDR3 is TGTGCCAGCACCCTAGCGGGAGGGGGATACGAGCAGTACTTC. Together with reference TRBV2 and TRBJ2-7, the CDR3 gives the full variable domain: EPEVTQTPSHQVTQMGQEVILRCVPISNHLYFYWYRQILGQKVEFLVSFYNNEISEKSEIFDDQFSVERPDGSNFTLKIRSTKLEDSAMYFCASTLAGGGYEQYFGPGTRLTVT.

This clonotype showed up many times. The rearrangement uses TRBV28 and TRBJ2-6; D is ambiguous. This CDR3 contains 18 residues. Germline V gene data show CDR1 as MDHEN and CDR2 as SYDVKM. V was trimmed by 3 bases and J by 0 bases, leaving 15 bases between them. The CDR3 region is CASSFGQPIFSGANVLTF. CDR3 sequence (DNA): TGTGCCAGCAGTTTTGGGCAGCCCATATTCTCTGGGGCCAACGTCCTGACTTTC.

This sequence joins TRBV7-9 and TRBJ1-1; possibly TRBD1 for D (5 bases). Germline CDR1 SEHNR, CDR2 FQNEAQ (reference sequence). V was pared by 5 bases and J by 4 bases, with 11 bases between. The CDR3 totals 13 residues. The CDR3 region has the DNA TGTGCCAGCAGCCGATCCGGGGGCACTGAAGCTTTCTTT. It yields the protein CASSRSGGTEAFF. The variable domain in full, completed from reference TRBV7-9 and TRBJ1-1, reads DTGVSQNPRHKITKRGQNVTFRCDPISEHNRLYWYRQTLGQGPEFLTYFQNEAQLEKSRLLSDRFSAERPKGSFSTLEIQRTEQGDSAMYLCASSRSGGTEAFFGQGTRLTVV.

This clonotype occurred many times. In DNA form, the CDR3 reads TGTGCCAGCTCACCACCGACGACACAAGAGACCCAGTACTTC. Its translation is CASSPPTTQETQYF. This chain links TRBV18 with TRBJ2-5; the D is unclear. Trimming removed 0 bases at V and 2 bases at J, with 7 bases between. Germline V CDR1 and CDR2: KGHSH, LQKENI. CDR3 length: 14 residues.

This clonotype was seen at least ten times. The DNA for the CDR3 is TGTGCCAGCAGCGGAACAGGGAGCGCAGATACGCAGTATTTT. This codes for CASSGTGSADTQYF. The chain has TRBV5-4 and TRBJ2-3; TRBD1 might be the D (6 bases). This CDR3 is 14 amino acids long. Germline assignment: CDR1 SGHNT and CDR2 YYREEE (reference sequence). Trimming pared 4 bases from V and 4 bases from J, leaving 13 bases between. The full variable domain, rest sourced from reference TRBV5-4 and TRBJ2-3, is ETGVTQSPTHLIKTRGQQVTLRCSSQSGHNTVSWYQQALGQGPQFIFQYYREEENGRGNFPPRFSGLQFPNYSSELNVNALELDDSALYLCASSGTGSADTQYFGPGTRLTVL.

Many counts were recorded for this clonotype. The chain is built from TRBV12-3 or TRBV12-4 and TRBJ2-5, with D tentatively TRBD1 (5 bases). V was cut by 5 bases and J by 3 bases, with 10 bases left in between. The length of the CDR3 is 13 residues. The CDR3 here is CASSVNRKETQYF. DNA of the CDR3: TGTGCCAGCAGTGTCAACAGGAAAGAGACCCAGTACTTC.

This clonotype was picked up a small number of times. The chain carries TRBV30 and TRBJ1-1; D remains ambiguous. This CDR3 comprises 13 residues. V dropped 1 base and J dropped 3 bases, with 9 bases sitting between them. Germline CDR1 reads GTSNPN; CDR2 reads SVGIG (reference sequence). CDR3 sequence reads: CAWSDSRDTEAFF. The CDR3 coding sequence is TGTGCCTGGAGTGATTCGAGGGACACTGAAGCTTTCTTT.

This clonotype showed up just a few times. This rearrangement joins TRBV19 to TRBJ1-5, with a possible D match to TRBD1 (5 bases). CDR3 length: 14 residues. Per germline, CDR1 LNHDA and CDR2 SQIVND (reference sequence). V lost 3 bases to trimming and J lost 7 bases, with 13 bases between them. The CDR3 loop reads CASSMRQGSQPQHF. The DNA for the CDR3 is TGTGCCAGTAGTATGCGTCAGGGCAGCCAGCCCCAGCATTTT.

This clonotype was observed many times. The chain recombines TRBV3-1 with TRBJ2-1, with TRBD2 matching over 14 bases. The length of the CDR3 is 15 residues. CDR1 is LGHDT and CDR2 is YNNKEL in the germline V gene (reference sequence). V trimming: 2 bases; J trimming: 7 bases; junction bases outside the gene matches: 1. CDR3 DNA: TGTGCCAGCAGCCAAAGGACTAGCGGGAGGAATGAGCAGTTCTTC. This encodes CASSQRTSGRNEQFF.

This chain joins TRBV29-1 and TRBJ2-2; D is undetermined. The germline V and J ends were trimmed by 4 bases and 2 bases, with 8 bases remaining between them. The CDR3 consists of 13 residues. Germline loops: CDR1 SQVTM, CDR2 ANQGSEA. The chain's CDR3 is CSVVRRNTGELFF. The CDR3 nucleotides are TGCAGCGTTGTCCGGAGAAACACCGGGGAGCTGTTTTTT.